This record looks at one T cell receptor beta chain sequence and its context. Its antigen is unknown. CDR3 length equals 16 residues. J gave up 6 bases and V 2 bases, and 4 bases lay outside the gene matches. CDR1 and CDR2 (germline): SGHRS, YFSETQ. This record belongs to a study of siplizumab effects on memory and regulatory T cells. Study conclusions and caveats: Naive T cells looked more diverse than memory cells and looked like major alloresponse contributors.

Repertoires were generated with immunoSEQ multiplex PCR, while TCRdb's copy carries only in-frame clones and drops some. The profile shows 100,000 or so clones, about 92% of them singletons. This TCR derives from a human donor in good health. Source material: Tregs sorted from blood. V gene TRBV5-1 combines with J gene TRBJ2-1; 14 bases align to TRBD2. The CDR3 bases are TGCGCCAGCAGCTTTAGACTAGCGGGAGGGATCAATGAGCAGTTCTTC. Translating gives CASSFRLAGGINEQFF.